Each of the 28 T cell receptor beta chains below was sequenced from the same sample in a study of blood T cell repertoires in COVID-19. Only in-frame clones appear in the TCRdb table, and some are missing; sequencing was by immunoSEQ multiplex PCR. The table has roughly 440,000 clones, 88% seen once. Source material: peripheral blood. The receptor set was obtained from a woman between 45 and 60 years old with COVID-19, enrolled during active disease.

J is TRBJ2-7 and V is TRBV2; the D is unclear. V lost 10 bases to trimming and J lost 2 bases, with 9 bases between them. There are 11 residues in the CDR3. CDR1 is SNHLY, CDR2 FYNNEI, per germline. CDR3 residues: CATRVTYEQYF. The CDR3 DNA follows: TGTGCCACACGGGTTACCTACGAGCAGTACTTC. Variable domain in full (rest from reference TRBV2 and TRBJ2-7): EPEVTQTPSHQVTQMGQEVILRCVPISNHLYFYWYRQILGQKVEFLVSFYNNEISEKSEIFDDQFSVERPDGSNFTLKIRSTKLEDSAMYFCATRVTYEQYFGPGTRLTVT.

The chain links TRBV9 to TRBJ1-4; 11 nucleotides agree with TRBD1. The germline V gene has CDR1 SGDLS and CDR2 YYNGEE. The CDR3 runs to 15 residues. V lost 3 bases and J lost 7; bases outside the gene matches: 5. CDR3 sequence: CASSGGTGGSEKLFF. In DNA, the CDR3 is TGTGCCAGCAGCGGAGGGACAGGGGGAAGTGAAAAACTGTTTTTT.

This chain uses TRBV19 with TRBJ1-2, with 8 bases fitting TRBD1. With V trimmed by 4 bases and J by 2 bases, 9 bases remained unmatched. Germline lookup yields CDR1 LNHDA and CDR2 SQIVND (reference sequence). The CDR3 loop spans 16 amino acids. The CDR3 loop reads CASSSLAGGANYGYTF. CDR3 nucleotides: TGTGCCAGTAGTAGCCTCGCAGGGGGCGCAAACTATGGCTACACCTTC.

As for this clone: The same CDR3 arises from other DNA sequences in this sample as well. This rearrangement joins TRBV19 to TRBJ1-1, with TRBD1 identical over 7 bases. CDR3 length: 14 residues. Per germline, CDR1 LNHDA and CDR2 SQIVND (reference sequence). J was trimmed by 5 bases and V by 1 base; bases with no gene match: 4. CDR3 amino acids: CASSIGGGATEAFF. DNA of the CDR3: TGTGCCAGTAGTATAGGAGGGGGCGCGACTGAAGCTTTCTTT.

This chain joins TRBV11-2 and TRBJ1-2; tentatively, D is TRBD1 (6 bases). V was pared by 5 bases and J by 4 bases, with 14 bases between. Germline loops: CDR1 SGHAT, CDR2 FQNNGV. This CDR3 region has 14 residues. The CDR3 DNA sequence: TGTGCCAGCAGCCTAGGACAGACTGCCTATGGCTACACCTTC. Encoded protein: CASSLGQTAYGYTF. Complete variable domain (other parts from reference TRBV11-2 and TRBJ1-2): EAGVAQSPRYKIIEKRQSVAFWCNPISGHATLYWYQQILGQGPKLLIQFQNNGVVDDSQLPKDRFSAERLKGVDSTLKIQPAKLEDSAVYLCASSLGQTAYGYTFGSGTRLTVV.

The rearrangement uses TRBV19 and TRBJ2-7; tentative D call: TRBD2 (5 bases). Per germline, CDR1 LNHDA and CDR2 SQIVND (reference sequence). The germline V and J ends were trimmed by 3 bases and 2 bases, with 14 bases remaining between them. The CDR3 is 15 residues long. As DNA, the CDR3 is TGTGCCAGTAGTATTTTAGCGCTGCCTACCTACGAGCAGTACTTC. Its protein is CASSILALPTYEQYF.

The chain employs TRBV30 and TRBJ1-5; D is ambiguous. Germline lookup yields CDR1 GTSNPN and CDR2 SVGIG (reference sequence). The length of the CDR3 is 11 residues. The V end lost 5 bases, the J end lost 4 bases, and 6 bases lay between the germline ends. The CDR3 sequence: CAWGANQPQHF. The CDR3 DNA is TGTGCCTGGGGAGCTAATCAGCCCCAGCATTTT.

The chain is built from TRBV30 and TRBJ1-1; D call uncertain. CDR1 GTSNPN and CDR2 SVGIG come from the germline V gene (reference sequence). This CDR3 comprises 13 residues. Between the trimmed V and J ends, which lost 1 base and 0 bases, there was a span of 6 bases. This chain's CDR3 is CAWSEEVNTEAFF. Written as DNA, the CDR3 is TGTGCCTGGAGTGAGGAGGTGAACACTGAAGCTTTCTTT.

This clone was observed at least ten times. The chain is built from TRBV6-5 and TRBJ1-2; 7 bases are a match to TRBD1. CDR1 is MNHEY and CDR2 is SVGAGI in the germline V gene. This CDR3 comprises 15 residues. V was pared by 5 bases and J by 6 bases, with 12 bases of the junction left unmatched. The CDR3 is CASSPLDRLMNGYTF. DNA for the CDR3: TGTGCCAGCAGTCCTTTGGACAGGCTGATGAATGGCTACACCTTC.

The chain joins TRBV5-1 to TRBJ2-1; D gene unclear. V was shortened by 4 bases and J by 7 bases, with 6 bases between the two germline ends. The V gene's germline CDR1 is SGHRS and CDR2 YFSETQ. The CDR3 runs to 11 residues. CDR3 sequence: CASSQQNEQFF. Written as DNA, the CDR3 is TGCGCCAGCAGCCAACAGAATGAGCAGTTCTTC.

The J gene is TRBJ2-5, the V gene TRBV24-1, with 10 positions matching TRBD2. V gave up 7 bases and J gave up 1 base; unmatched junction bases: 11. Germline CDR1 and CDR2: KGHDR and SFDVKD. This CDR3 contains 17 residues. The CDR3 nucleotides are TGTGCCACCAGAGGGGGGCCACTAGCGGGGTTCCAAGAGACCCAGTACTTC. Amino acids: CATRGGPLAGFQETQYF.

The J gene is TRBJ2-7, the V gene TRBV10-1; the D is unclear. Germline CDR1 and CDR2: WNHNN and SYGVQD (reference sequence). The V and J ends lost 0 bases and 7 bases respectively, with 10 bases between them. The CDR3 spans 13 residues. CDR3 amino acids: CASSESPGREQYF. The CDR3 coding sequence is TGCGCCAGCAGTGAGTCCCCCGGTCGGGAGCAGTACTTC.

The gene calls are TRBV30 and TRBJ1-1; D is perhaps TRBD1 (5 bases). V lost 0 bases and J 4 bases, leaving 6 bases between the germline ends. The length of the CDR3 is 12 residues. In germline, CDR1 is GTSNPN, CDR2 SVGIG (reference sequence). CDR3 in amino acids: CAWSVTGTEAFF. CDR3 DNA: TGTGCCTGGAGTGTAACAGGCACTGAAGCTTTCTTT.

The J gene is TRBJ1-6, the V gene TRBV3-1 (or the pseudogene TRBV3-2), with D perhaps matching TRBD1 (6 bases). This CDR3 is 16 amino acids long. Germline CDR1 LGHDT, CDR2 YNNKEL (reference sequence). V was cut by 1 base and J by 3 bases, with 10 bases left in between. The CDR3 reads CASSQGDRFYNSPLHF. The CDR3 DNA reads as TGTGCCAGCAGCCAAGGCGACAGGTTCTATAATTCACCCCTCCACTTT.

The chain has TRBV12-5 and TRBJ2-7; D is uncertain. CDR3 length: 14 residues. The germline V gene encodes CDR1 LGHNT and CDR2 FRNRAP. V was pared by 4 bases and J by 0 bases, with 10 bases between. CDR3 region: CASGSPKHSYEQYF. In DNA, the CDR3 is TGTGCTAGTGGTTCACCCAAGCACTCCTACGAGCAGTACTTC.

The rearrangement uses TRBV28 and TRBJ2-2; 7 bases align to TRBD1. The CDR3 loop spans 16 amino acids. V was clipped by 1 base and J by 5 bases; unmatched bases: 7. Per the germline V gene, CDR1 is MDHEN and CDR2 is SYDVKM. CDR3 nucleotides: TGTGCCAGCAGTTTATCTTCGGACAGGTTAACCGGGGAGCTGTTTTTT. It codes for CASSLSSDRLTGELFF.

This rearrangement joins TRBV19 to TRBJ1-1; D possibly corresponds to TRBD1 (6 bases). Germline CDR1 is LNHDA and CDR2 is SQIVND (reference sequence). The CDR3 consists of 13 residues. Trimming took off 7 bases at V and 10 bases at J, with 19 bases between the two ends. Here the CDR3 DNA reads TGTGCCAGTATCAATGGGGGGGCCTCGGGAGCTTTCTTT. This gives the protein CASINGGASGAFF.

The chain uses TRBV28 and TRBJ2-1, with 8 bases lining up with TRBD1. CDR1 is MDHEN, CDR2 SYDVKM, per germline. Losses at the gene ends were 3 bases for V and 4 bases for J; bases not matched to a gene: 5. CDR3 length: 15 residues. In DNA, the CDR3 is TGTGCCAGCAGTTTGGTAGGACAGGGATACAATGAGCAGTTCTTC. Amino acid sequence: CASSLVGQGYNEQFF.

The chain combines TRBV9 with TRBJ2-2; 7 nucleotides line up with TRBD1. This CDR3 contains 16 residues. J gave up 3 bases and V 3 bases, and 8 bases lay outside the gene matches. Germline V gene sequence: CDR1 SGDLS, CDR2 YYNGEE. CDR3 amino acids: CASSAQTGYYTGELFF. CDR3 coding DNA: TGTGCCAGCAGCGCCCAGACAGGGTATTACACCGGGGAGCTGTTTTTT.

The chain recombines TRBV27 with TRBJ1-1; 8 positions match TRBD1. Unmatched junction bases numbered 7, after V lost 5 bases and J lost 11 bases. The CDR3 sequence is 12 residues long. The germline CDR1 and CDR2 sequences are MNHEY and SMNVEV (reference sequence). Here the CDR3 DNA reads TGTGCCAGCAGTCGGACAGGGTGGATCGCTTTCTTT. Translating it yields CASSRTGWIAFF.

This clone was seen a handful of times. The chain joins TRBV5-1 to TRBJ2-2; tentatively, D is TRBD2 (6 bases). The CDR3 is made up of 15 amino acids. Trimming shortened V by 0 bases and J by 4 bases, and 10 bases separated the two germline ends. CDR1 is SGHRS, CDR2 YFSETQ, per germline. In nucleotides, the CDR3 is TGCGCCAGCAGCTTGGATAGCGGAAGCACCGGGGAGCTGTTTTTT. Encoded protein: CASSLDSGSTGELFF.

CDR3 amino acids: CAWSRGVETQYF. CDR3 nucleotides: TGTGCCTGGAGTAGGGGTGTGGAGACCCAGTACTTC. The chain carries TRBV30 and TRBJ2-5; a possible D gene is TRBD1 (5 bases). The CDR3 totals 12 residues. The V end lost 2 bases, the J end lost 5 bases, and 9 bases lay between the germline ends. Germline CDR1 reads GTSNPN; CDR2 reads SVGIG (reference sequence).

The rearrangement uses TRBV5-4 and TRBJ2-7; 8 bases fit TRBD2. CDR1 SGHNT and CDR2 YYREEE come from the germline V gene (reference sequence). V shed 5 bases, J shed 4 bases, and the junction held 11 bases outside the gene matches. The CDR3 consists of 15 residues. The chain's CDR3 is CASSIAAGGDYEQYF. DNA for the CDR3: TGTGCCAGCAGTATTGCGGCGGGGGGAGATTACGAGCAGTACTTC.

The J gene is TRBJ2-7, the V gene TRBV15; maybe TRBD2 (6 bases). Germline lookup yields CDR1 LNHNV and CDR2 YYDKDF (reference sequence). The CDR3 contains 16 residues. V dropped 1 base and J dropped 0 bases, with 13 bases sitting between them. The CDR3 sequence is CATSRVHRDSSYEQYF. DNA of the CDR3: TGTGCCACCAGCAGAGTCCACCGGGACTCCTCCTACGAGCAGTACTTC.

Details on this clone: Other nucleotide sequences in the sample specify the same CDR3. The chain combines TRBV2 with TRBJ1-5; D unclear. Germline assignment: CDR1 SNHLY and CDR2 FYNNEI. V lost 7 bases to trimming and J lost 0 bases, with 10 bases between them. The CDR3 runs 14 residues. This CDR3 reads CASKPGYSNQPQHF. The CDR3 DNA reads TGTGCCAGCAAGCCGGGATATAGCAATCAGCCCCAGCATTTT.

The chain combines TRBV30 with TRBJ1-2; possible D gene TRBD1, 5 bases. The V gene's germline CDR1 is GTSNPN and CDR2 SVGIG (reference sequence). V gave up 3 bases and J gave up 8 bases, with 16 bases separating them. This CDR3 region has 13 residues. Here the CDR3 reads CAWRDHREGGYTF. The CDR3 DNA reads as TGTGCCTGGAGGGATCATCGGGAGGGGGGCTACACCTTC.

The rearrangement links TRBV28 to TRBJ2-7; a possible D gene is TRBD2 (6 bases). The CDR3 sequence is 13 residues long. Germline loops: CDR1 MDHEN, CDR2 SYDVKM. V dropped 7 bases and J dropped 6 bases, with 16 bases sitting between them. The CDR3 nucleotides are TGTGCCAGCATCGGGGGTTGGAGGGGCGAGCAGTACTTC. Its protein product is CASIGGWRGEQYF. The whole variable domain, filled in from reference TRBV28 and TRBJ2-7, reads DVKVTQSSRYLVKRTGEKVFLECVQDMDHENMFWYRQDPGLGLRLIYFSYDVKMKEKGDIPEGYSVSREKKERFSLILESASTNQTSMYLCASIGGWRGEQYFGPGTRLTVT.

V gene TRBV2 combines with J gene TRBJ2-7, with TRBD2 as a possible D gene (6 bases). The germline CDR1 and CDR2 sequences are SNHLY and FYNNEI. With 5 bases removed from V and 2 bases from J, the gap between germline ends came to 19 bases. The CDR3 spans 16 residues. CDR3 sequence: CASSRPSGGNTYEQYF. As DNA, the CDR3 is TGTGCCAGCAGTCGCCCCTCCGGGGGAAACACCTACGAGCAGTACTTC. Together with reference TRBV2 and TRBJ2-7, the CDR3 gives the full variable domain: EPEVTQTPSHQVTQMGQEVILRCVPISNHLYFYWYRQILGQKVEFLVSFYNNEISEKSEIFDDQFSVERPDGSNFTLKIRSTKLEDSAMYFCASSRPSGGNTYEQYFGPGTRLTVT.